This T cell receptor (beta chain) was sequenced for a study of T cells in Graves' hyperthyroidism and ophthalmopathy. Study observations and caveats: The model made its ophthalmopathy prediction, and onset followed a median about 5.9 months later. Blood held most thyroid clonotypes expanded above 0.001 frequency. Researchers report that a 13 V-J model separated ophthalmopathy from stable hyperthyroidism.

Patients were aged 18 to 65, had disease duration under 2 months, and had newly diagnosed hyperthyroidism. CDR3 length: 14 amino acids. The V gene's germline CDR1 is LNHDA and CDR2 SQIVND (reference sequence). Germline trimming cut 2 bases from V and 4 bases from J; bases unmatched to any gene: 4. Only a few counts were recorded for this clonotype. Antigen: not known. Amplified TCR beta CDR3 regions came from RNA transcripts. When the TCR CDR3 underwent first-round RT-PCR, the HTBI primer set was used. Using its own MiXCR run on the multiplex PCR reads, TCRdb lists one record per CDR3 protein. The profile shows 300,000 to 450,000 distinct CDR3 sequences, 25% of them singletons.

The TCR was taken from a man aged 50-60 years with Graves' hyperthyroidism. The sequenced material came from blood. V and J are TRBV19 and TRBJ2-7; 8 nucleotides align to TRBD2. Here the CDR3 reads CASSISSGSYEQYF. CDR3 sequence (DNA): TGTGCCAGTAGTATAAGCAGCGGGAGTTACGAGCAGTACTTC.